This T cell receptor beta chain comes out of a study of shared clonotypes between healthy human individuals. Using immunoSEQ multiplex PCR, the repertoire was profiled, and TCRdb retains in-frame clones only, with some absent. The data show roughly 720,000 clones, 90% seen once. In germline, CDR1 is SEHNR, CDR2 FQNEAQ (reference sequence). The CDR3 contains 18 residues. V lost 4 bases and J lost 8; bases outside the gene matches: 20. The J gene is TRBJ2-1, the V gene TRBV7-9, with TRBD2 identical over 7 bases. The receptor's source is a man between 18 and 29 years old in good health. Some clones in this sample may be carry-over from other donors' samples. Sequencing used memory CD8+ T cells from PBMCs. Described subset: CD45RO+ cells pooled with CCR7-negative TemRA cells. CDR3 amino acids: CASSSGQLLALIPHEQFF. In nucleotides, the CDR3 is TGTGCCAGCAGCTCAGGTCAGCTACTAGCGCTCATTCCACATGAGCAGTTCTTC.